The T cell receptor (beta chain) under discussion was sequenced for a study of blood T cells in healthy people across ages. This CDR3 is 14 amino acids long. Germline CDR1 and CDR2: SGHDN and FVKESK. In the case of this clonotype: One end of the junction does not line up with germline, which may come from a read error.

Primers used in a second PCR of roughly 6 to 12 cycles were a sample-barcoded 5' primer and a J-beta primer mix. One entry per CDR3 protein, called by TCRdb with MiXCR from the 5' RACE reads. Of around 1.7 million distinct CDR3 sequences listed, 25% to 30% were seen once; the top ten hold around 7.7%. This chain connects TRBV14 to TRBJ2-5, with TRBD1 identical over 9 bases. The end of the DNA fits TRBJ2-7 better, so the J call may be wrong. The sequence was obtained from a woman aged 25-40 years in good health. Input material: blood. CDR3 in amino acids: CVSSLPGTGLEQYF. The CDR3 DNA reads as TGTGTCAGCAGCTTGCCCGGGACAGGGCTCGAGCAGTACTTC.